This T cell receptor beta chain appears in the sequencing data of a study of beta chain features in type 1 diabetes. The overall study: No patient-donor differences in age, gender, total cells or subset yield.

Since all of the isolated RNA was reverse transcribed, expressed TCRB transcripts were what got sequenced. The table came from immunoSEQ multiplex PCR; TCRdb's copy has only in-frame clones and leaves some out. The repertoire holds 250,000 or so clones, with under 70% as singletons. Per donor, one heparinised blood draw averaged about 116 mL. Via CD45RO/CCR7/CD25/CD127/CD95/CD27, cells of the CD4+ naive, central memory, regulatory and stem cell-like memory subsets were sorted. Germline V CDR1 and CDR2: SEHNR, FQNEAQ (reference sequence). The germline V and J ends were trimmed by 2 bases and 4 bases, with 7 bases remaining between them. This CDR3 has 13 amino acids.

The source material was naive CD4+ T cells from blood. This TCR was recovered from a man aged 25 to 40 in good health. The chain carries TRBV7-9 and TRBJ2-3; D is uncertain. CDR3 residues: CASSLISPDTQYF. In DNA, the CDR3 is TGTGCCAGCAGCTTAATCAGTCCAGATACGCAGTATTTT.